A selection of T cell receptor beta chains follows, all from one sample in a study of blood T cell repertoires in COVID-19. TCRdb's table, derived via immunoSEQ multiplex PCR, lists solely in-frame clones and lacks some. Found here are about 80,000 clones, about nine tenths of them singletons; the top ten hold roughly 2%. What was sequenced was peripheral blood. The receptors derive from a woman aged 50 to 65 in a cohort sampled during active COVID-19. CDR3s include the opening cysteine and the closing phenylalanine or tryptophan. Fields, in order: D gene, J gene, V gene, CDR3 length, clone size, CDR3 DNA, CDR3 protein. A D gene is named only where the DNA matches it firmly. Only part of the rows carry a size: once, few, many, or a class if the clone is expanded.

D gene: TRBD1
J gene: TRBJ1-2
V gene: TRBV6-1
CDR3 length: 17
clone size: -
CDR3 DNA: TGTGCCAGCAGTGAAGGGTTAGAGGGACAGGGGATCTATGGCTACACCTTC
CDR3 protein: CASSEGLEGQGIYGYTF

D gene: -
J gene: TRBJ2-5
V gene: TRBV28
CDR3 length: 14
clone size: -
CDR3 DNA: TGTGCCAGCAAGGAGGGACCAGGGGGAGAGACCCAGTACTTC
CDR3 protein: CASKEGPGGETQYF

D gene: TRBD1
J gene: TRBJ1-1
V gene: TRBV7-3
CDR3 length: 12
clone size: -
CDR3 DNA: TGTGCCAGCAGCCCGGACAGGGGTCGGGCTTTCTTT
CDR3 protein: CASSPDRGRAFF

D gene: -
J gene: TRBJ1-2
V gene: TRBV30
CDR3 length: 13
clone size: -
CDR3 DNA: TGTGCCTGGAGTGACCCGGCTAACTATGGCTACACCTTC
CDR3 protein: CAWSDPANYGYTF

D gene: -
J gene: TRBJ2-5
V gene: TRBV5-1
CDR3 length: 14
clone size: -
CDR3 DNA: TGCGCCAGCAGCTTGGAGGTGGGGCGAGAGACCCAGTACTTC
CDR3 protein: CASSLEVGRETQYF

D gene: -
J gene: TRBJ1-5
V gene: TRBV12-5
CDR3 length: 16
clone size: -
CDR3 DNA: TGTGCTAGTGGTTTGGTACTCAGGGCAGGGCCTCAGCCCCAGCATTTT
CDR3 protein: CASGLVLRAGPQPQHF

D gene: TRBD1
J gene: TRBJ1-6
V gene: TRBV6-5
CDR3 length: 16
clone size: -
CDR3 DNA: TGTGCCAGCAGTTACTCGACCGACAGGGTCGGATCACCCCTCCACTTT
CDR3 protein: CASSYSTDRVGSPLHF

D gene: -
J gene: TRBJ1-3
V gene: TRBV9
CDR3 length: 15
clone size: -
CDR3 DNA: TGTGCCAGCAGCGTAGAGGCAGGGTCAGGAAACACCATATATTTT
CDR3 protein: CASSVEAGSGNTIYF

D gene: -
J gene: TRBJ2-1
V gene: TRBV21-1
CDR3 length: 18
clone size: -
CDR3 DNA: TGTGCCAGCAGCAAAGAATCGTCCCGGGACAGAAGGTACAATGAGCAGTTCTTC
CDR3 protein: CASSKESSRDRRYNEQFF

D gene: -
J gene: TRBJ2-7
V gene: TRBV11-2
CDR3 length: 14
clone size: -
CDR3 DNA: TGTGCCAGCAGCTTAGGGACTAACGACTACGAGCAGTACTTC
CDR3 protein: CASSLGTNDYEQYF

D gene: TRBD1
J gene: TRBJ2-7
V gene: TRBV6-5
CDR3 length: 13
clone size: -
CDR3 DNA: TGTGCCAGCACCCAGGGGGCAGGTGAAGAGCAGTACTTC
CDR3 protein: CASTQGAGEEQYF

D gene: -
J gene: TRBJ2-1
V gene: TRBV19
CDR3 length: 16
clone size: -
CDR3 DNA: TGTGCCAGTAGTATAGAGGGGGCGGGGGCGTACAATGAGCAGTTCTTC
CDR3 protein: CASSIEGAGAYNEQFF

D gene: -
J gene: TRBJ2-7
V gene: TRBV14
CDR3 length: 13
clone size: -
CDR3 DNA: TGTGCCAGCAGCCAAGGGGGCACGAGGGAGCAGTACTTC
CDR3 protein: CASSQGGTREQYF

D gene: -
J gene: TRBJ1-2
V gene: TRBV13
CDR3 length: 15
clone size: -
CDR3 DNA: TGTGCCAGCAGCCTCTCCTTTGGGAGGGACTATGGCTACACCTTC
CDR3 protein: CASSLSFGRDYGYTF

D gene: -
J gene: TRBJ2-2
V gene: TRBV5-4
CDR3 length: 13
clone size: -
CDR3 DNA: TGTGCCAGCAGCCAATCGAACACCGGGGAGCTGTTTTTT
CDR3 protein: CASSQSNTGELFF

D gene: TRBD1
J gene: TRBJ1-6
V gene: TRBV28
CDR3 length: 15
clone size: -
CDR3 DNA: TGTGCCAGCAGGCCCGGACAGGTAGATAATTCACCCCTCCACTTT
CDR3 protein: CASRPGQVDNSPLHF

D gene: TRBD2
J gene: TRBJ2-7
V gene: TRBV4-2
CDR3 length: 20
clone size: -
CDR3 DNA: TGTGCCAGCAGCCAGGACCCGGGACTAGCGGGAGTTGGTCTCGGGAACGAGCAGTACTTC
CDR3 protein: CASSQDPGLAGVGLGNEQYF

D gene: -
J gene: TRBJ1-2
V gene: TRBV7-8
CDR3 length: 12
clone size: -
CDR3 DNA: TGTGCCAGCCGGGAGGGGAATAAAGGCTACACCTTC
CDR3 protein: CASREGNKGYTF

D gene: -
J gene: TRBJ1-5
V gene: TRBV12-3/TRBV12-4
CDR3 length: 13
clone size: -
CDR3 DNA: TGTGCCAGCAGTAGGAGAGGCAATCAGCCCCAGCATTTT
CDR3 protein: CASSRRGNQPQHF

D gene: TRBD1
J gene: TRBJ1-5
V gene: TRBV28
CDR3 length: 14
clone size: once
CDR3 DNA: TGTGCCAGCAGTCCTAGGACAGGTTATCAGCCCCAGCATTTT
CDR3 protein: CASSPRTGYQPQHF

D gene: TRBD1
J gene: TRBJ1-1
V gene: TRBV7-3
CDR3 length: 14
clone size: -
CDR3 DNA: TGTGCCAGCAGCTTTGGACAGGGATTCACTGAAGCTTTCTTT
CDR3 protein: CASSFGQGFTEAFF

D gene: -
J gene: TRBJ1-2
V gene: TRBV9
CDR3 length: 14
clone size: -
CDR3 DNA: TGTGCCAGCAGCGTAGACGGCCAGGGGTATGGCTACACCTTC
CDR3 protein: CASSVDGQGYGYTF

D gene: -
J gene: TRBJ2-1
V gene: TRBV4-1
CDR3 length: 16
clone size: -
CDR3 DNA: TGCGCCAGCAGCCAAGAATACTGGAGCTCCTACAATGAGCAGTTCTTC
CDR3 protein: CASSQEYWSSYNEQFF

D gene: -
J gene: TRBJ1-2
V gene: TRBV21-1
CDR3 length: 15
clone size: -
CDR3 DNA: TGTGCCAGCAGCGCGGGACAGGGAACTAACTATGGCTACACCTTC
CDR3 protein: CASSAGQGTNYGYTF

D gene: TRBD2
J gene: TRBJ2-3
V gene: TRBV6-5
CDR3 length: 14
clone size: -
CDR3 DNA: TGTGCCAGCACCCCGGGAGGGCCTGGAGATACGCAGTATTTT
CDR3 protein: CASTPGGPGDTQYF

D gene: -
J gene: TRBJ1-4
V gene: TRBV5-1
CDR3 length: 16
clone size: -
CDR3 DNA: TGCGCCAGCAGCCCCGGTGGTGGGGGAGGAAGTGAAAAACTGTTTTTT
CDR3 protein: CASSPGGGGGSEKLFF

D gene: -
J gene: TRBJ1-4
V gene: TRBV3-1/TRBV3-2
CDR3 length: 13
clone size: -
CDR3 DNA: TGTGCCAGCAGCCGCGCCCTAAATGAAAAACTGTTTTTT
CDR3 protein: CASSRALNEKLFF

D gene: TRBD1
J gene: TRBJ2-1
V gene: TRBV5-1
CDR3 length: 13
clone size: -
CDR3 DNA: TGCGCCAGCAGCTTACCTGGACAGGGCGAGCAGTTCTTC
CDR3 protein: CASSLPGQGEQFF

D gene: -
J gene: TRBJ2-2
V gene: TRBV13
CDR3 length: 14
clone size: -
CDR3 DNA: TGTGCCAGCAGCTGGCACATCCGGGGAACGGAGCTGTTTTTT
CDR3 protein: CASSWHIRGTELFF

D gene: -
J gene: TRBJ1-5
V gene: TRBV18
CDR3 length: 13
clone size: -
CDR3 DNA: TGTGCCAGCTCACCAGGGGGGAATCAGCCCCAGCATTTT
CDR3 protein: CASSPGGNQPQHF

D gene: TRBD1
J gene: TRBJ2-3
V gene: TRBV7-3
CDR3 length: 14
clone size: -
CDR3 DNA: TGTGCCAGCAGCGCCGGGACAGGCACAGATACGCAGTATTTT
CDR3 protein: CASSAGTGTDTQYF

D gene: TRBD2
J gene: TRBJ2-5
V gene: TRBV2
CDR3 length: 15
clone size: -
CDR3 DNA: TGTGCCAGCAGCCTATCCCTAGCGGGGTTTGAGACCCAGTACTTC
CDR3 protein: CASSLSLAGFETQYF

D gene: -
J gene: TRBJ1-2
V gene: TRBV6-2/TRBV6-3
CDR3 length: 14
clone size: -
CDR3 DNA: TGTGCCAGCAGTTATGCGGGGACCTACTATGGCTACACCTTC
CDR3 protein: CASSYAGTYYGYTF

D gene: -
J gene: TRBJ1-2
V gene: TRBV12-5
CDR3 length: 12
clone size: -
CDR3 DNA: TGTGCTAGTGGTCTGACGGGCGGGGGCTACACCTTC
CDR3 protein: CASGLTGGGYTF

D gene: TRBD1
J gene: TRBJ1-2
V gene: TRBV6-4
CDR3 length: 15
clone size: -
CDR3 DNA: TGTGCCAGCAGCGGAGGACAGGGGCGTCCTATGGGCTACACCTTC
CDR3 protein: CASSGGQGRPMGYTF

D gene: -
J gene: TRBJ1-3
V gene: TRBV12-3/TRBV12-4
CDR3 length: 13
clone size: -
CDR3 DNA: TGTGCCAGCAGTACAGGGCTAGGAAACACCATATATTTT
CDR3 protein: CASSTGLGNTIYF

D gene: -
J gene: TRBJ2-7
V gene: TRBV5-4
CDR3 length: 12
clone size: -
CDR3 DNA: TGTGCCAGCAGACGTGACAGCTACGAGCAGTACTTC
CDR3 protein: CASRRDSYEQYF

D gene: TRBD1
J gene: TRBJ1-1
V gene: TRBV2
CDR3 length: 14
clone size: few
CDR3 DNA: TGTGCCAGCAGTGAACAGGCCTACAGGGGGGAAGCTTTCTTT
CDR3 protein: CASSEQAYRGEAFF

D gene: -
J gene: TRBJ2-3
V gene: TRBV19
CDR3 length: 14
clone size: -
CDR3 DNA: TGTGCCAGTAGTTCTTCACTAGCCGTGAATACGCAGTATTTT
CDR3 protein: CASSSSLAVNTQYF

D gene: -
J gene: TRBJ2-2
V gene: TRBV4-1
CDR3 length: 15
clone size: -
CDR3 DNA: TGCGCCAGCAGCCCACTTCCCGGGGTCGCCGGGGAGCTGTTTTTT
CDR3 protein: CASSPLPGVAGELFF

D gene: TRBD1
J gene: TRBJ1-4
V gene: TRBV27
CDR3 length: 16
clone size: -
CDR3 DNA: TGTGCCAGCAGTGCCGGACAGGCGGGGGGCAATGAAAAACTGTTTTTT
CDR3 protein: CASSAGQAGGNEKLFF

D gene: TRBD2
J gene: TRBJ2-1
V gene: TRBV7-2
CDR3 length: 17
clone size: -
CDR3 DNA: TGTGCCAGCAGCTTACACGAGCGGGGGGGACCGTACAATGAGCAGTTCTTC
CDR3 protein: CASSLHERGGPYNEQFF

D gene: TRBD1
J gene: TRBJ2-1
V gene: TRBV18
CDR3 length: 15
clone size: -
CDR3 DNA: TGTGCCAGCTCACCGTTGACAGGGGGAGGCAATGAGCAGTTCTTC
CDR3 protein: CASSPLTGGGNEQFF

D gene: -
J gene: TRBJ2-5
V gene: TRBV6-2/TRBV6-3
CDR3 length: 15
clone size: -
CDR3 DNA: TGTGCCAGCAGTTACTCGTACAACCACCAAGAGACCCAGTACTTC
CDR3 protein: CASSYSYNHQETQYF

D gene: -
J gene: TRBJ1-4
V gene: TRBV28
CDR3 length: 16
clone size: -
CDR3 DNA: TGTGCCAGCAGTCTCCTCTGGATTGGGAGGGATGAAAAACTGTTTTTT
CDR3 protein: CASSLLWIGRDEKLFF

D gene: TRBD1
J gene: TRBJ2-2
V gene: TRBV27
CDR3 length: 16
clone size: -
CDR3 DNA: TGTGCCAGCAGTTTATCGGGGACAGGGGGGACCGGGGAGCTGTTTTTT
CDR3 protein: CASSLSGTGGTGELFF

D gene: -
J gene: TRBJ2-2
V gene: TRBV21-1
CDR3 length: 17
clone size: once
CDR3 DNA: -
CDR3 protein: CASSKEEVGLGTGELFF

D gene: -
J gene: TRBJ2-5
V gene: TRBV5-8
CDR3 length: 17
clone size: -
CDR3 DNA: TGTGCCAGCAGCTCTGGGCAGGGGGGACAACGGCAAGAGACCCAGTACTTC
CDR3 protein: CASSSGQGGQRQETQYF